These T cell receptor beta chains were read from a single sample in a study of blood T cell repertoires in COVID-19. Produced via immunoSEQ multiplex PCR; TCRdb's table is partial and in-frame only. The table records approximately 330,000 clones, over 80% of them present only once. The sample taken for sequencing was peripheral blood. The receptors stem from a man in his thirties or forties with COVID-19, enrolled during active disease. Both conserved end residues are part of each CDR3.

TRBV4-1,TRBJ1-2,CASSQTEGHNYGYTF
TRBV6-1,TRBJ1-2,CASSEAGSYGYTF
TRBV5-4,TRBJ2-7,CASSRGTSDEQYF
TRBV11-2,TRBJ2-5,CASSTGTGVGLGETQYF
TRBV5-1,TRBJ2-5,CASSLARGRGQETQYF
TRBV5-1,TRBJ2-3,CASSLAGVGADTQYF
TRBV19,TRBJ2-2,CASSQGGSNTGELFF
TRBV7-9,TRBJ1-5,CASSFSSGIPQPQHF
TRBV2,TRBJ2-7,CASSRDRGEYEQYF
TRBV2,TRBJ1-5,CASRGDRLGGGNQPQHF
TRBV28,TRBJ2-3,CASSTLSGTDTQYF
TRBV7-9,TRBJ1-1,CASSPGRENTEAFF
TRBV7-2,TRBJ1-2,CASSLARSNYGYTF
TRBV19,TRBJ1-5,CASSSGGIDQPQHF
TRBV7-2,TRBJ1-1,CASSLEHKNTEAFF
TRBV4-3,TRBJ2-1,CASSQAPGTTYNEQFF
TRBV6-1,TRBJ1-3,CASREPQGLPGNTIYF
TRBV19,TRBJ2-1,CASSIVPYSGRVRKGNEQFF
TRBV6-2/TRBV6-3,TRBJ1-2,CASSYRTNYGYTF
TRBV2,TRBJ1-5,CASSKGQGNQPQHF
TRBV6-2/TRBV6-3,TRBJ1-1,CASSDAMTGNTEAFF
TRBV28,TRBJ2-7,CASSFGPYEQYF
TRBV19,TRBJ2-7,CASSIGTGSGNEQYF
TRBV6-6,TRBJ1-6,CASSPGTGNLSPLHF
TRBV6-6,TRBJ2-3,CASGNRGGDTQYF
TRBV4-2,TRBJ1-1,CASSQEMLRFTMNTEAFF
TRBV6-5,TRBJ1-6,CASTDRGGSPLHF
TRBV7-9,TRBJ2-2,CASSPTPETVNTGELFF
TRBV28,TRBJ1-1,CASSLQREAFF
TRBV9,TRBJ1-2,CASSALSTGGVYGYTF
TRBV4-3,TRBJ1-1,CASSQFWTENTEAFF
TRBV19,TRBJ1-5,CASSISVRYNQPQHF
TRBV6-5,TRBJ1-6,CASTYDRGNSPLHF
TRBV19,TRBJ2-5,CASSTTGGGETQYF
TRBV6-6,TRBJ1-5,CASSDGTGYQPQHF
TRBV5-1,TRBJ1-3,CASSLAPALQGPFSGNTIYF